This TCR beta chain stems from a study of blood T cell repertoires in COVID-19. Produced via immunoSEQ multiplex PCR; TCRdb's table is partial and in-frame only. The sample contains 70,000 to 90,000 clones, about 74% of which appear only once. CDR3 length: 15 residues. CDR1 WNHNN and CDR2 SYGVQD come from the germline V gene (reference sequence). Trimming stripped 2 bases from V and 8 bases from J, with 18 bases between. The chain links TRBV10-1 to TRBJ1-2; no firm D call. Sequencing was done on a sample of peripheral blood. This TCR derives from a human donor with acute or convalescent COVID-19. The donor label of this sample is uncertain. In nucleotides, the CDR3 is TGCGCCAGCAGTGAGGCACTCCGGGGAGGAGGCGGCTACACCTTC. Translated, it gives CASSEALRGGGGYTF.